The source of this T cell receptor (beta chain) is a study of blood T cell repertoires in COVID-19. Source study methods: Reference gene primer amplification in the assay estimated nucleated cell counts. TCRdb's table, derived via immunoSEQ multiplex PCR, lists solely in-frame clones and lacks some. V, J and clone size derive from that table, while D and trimming were established from the DNA sequence. Of around 250,000 clones listed, 70% to 85% were seen once; the top ten hold 1.5% to 2%. The V gene's germline CDR1 is SNHLY and CDR2 FYNNEI. J lost 3 bases, V lost 3 bases, and 16 bases had no gene match. This CDR3 is 19 amino acids long.

Material for sequencing was peripheral blood. The chain recombines TRBV2 with TRBJ2-1; 8 bases match TRBD1. This TCR was sampled from an elderly woman with acute or convalescent COVID-19. CDR3 DNA: TGTGCCAGCAGTGACCCCGGGACAGGTTTCCCCTGGGGCTACAATGAGCAGTTCTTC. Its translation is CASSDPGTGFPWGYNEQFF.